The 29 T cell receptor beta chains below come from one sample, sequenced in a study of cytomegalovirus exposure and HLA in healthy donors. This PCR relied on a set of 60 Vbeta primers and 13 Jbeta primers. Assay: immunoSEQ multiplex PCR; the TCRdb copy retains only in-frame clones and omits some. This sample has over 150,000 clones, with nearly 80% found just once. What was sequenced was PBMCs. These receptors all come from a man aged 30 to 39 in good health and CMV-seropositive.

The rearrangement links TRBV5-6 to TRBJ1-1; D gene unclear. The CDR3 consists of 11 residues. V lost 3 bases, J lost 6 bases, and 6 bases lay in between. The V gene's germline CDR1 is SGHDT and CDR2 YYEEEE. The CDR3 nucleotides read TGTGCCAGCAGCTCGCGGGCTGAAGCTTTCTTT. This sequence encodes CASSSRAEAFF.

The chain recombines TRBV18 with TRBJ2-6; 8 nucleotides align to TRBD1. CDR3 size: 17 residues. V shed 4 bases and J 0 bases; nucleotides not matched to a gene: 5. The germline V gene has CDR1 KGHSH and CDR2 LQKENI. The CDR3 protein is CASSRGQGNSGANVLTF. The CDR3 nucleotides read TGTGCCAGCTCACGCGGACAGGGAAACTCTGGGGCCAACGTCCTGACTTTC. Full variable domain (remainder filled in from reference TRBV18 and TRBJ2-6): NAGVMQNPRHLVRRRGQEARLRCSPMKGHSHVYWYRQLPEEGLKFMVYLQKENIIDESGMPKERFSAEFPKEGPSILRIQQVVRGDSAAYFCASSRGQGNSGANVLTFGAGSRLTVL.

The V call is TRBV5-5, the J call TRBJ2-3; weak D call: TRBD1 (6 bases). The CDR3 loop spans 14 amino acids. Germline V gene sequence: CDR1 SGHKS, CDR2 YYEKEE (reference sequence). V lost 1 base to trimming and J lost 10 bases, with 16 bases between them. The CDR3: CASSLRTVGRPQYF. In nucleotides, the CDR3 is TGTGCCAGCAGCTTGCGGACAGTGGGGAGACCGCAGTATTTT.

This clone was counted between two and nine times. This chain links TRBV27 with TRBJ2-3; 9 bases are shared with TRBD2. This CDR3 region has 17 residues. Looked up from germline, CDR1 is MNHEY and CDR2 is SMNVEV (reference sequence). Trimming removed 1 base from V and 8 bases from J; junction bases left unmatched: 13. The CDR3 here is CASSLLRGAGGPSTQYF. The CDR3 DNA sequence: TGTGCCAGCAGTTTATTAAGAGGGGCGGGGGGGCCCTCTACGCAGTATTTT.

CDR3 nucleotide sequence: TGTGCCAGCAGTGACCCCACCGGGACAAGAAGTGTCTATGGCTACACCTTC. It yields the protein CASSDPTGTRSVYGYTF. The chain is built from TRBV6-1 and TRBJ1-2, with a weak D call TRBD1 (6 bases). V was pared by 3 bases and J by 4 bases, with 21 bases between. CDR1 is MNHNS and CDR2 is SASEGT in the germline V gene. This CDR3 has 17 residues.

This chain connects TRBV6-5 to TRBJ2-5; D ambiguous. The end of the DNA fits TRBJ2-7 better, so the J call may be wrong. The germline V gene encodes CDR1 MNHEY and CDR2 SVGAGI. This CDR3 comprises 13 residues. The CDR3 protein is CASNKLGAYEQYF. DNA of the CDR3: TGTGCCAGCAATAAACTCGGAGCCTACGAGCAGTACTTC.

This sequence joins TRBV19 and TRBJ2-1, with 11 bases fitting TRBD2. Germline CDR1 and CDR2: LNHDA and SQIVND (reference sequence). J was trimmed by 4 bases and V by 5 bases; bases with no gene match: 7. The length of the CDR3 is 16 residues. Written as DNA, the CDR3 is TGTGCCAGTAGTCAGACAGGGACTAGCGGATACAATGAGCAGTTCTTC. Its translation: CASSQTGTSGYNEQFF.

The genes are TRBV5-1 and TRBJ2-1; 10 bases align to TRBD1. The CDR3 sequence is 14 residues long. V was clipped by 7 bases and J by 6 bases; unmatched bases: 7. CDR1 and CDR2 (germline): SGHRS, YFSETQ. CDR3 nucleotides: TGCGCCAGCTCTTGGACAGGGGGGTTCAATGAGCAGTTCTTC. Protein product: CASSWTGGFNEQFF.

This chain joins TRBV7-9 and TRBJ2-3; 13 bases fit TRBD2. CDR1 and CDR2 (germline): SEHNR, FQNEAQ (reference sequence). This CDR3 region has 17 residues. V was clipped by 4 bases and J by 4 bases; unmatched bases: 8. The CDR3 spells CASSSTGTSGISDTQYF. The CDR3 DNA follows: TGTGCCAGCAGCTCTACCGGGACTAGCGGGATCTCAGATACGCAGTATTTT.

V is TRBV15 and J is TRBJ2-5; D might be TRBD2 (5 bases). V shed 2 bases and J shed 7 bases, with 11 bases lying between them. Germline V gives CDR1 LNHNV, CDR2 YYDKDF (reference sequence). This CDR3 is 13 amino acids long. CDR3 in DNA: TGTGCCACCAGCAGAAGGGAGTCGTTGACCCAGTACTTC. Its protein is CATSRRESLTQYF.

This clone appeared a few times. This chain joins TRBV19 and TRBJ2-7; no definite D call. The CDR3 sequence is 14 residues long. Germline CDR1 reads LNHDA; CDR2 reads SQIVND (reference sequence). Trimming removed 6 bases from V and 5 bases from J, with 17 bases in between. Written as DNA, the CDR3 is TGTGCCAGTAGAGACTTGGCTACTCCAGACGAGCAGTACTTC. Protein: CASRDLATPDEQYF.

V gene TRBV30 combines with J gene TRBJ2-1, with D possibly matching TRBD1 (6 bases). The CDR3 length is 16 residues. Germline lookup yields CDR1 GTSNPN and CDR2 SVGIG (reference sequence). The germline V and J ends were trimmed by 1 base and 4 bases, with 17 bases remaining between them. CDR3 in DNA: TGTGCCTGGAGTGGATACAGGGAAGGGTATTACAATGAGCAGTTCTTC. Its protein product is CAWSGYREGYYNEQFF. Together with reference TRBV30 and TRBJ2-1, the CDR3 gives the full variable domain: SQTIHQWPATLVQPVGSPLSLECTVEGTSNPNLYWYRQAAGRGLQLLFYSVGIGQISSEVPQNLSASRPQDRQFILSSKKLLLSDSGFYLCAWSGYREGYYNEQFFGPGTRLTVL.

V and J are TRBV29-1 and TRBJ2-3; 9 nucleotides align to TRBD2. Germline CDR1 reads SQVTM; CDR2 reads ANQGSEA. After removal of 6 bases from V and 5 bases from J, the junction contained 15 bases not matched to a gene. CDR3 length: 16 amino acids. The CDR3 loop is CSVPGGGGRAQDTQYF. CDR3 in DNA: TGCAGCGTACCCGGGGGAGGCGGGAGGGCCCAAGATACGCAGTATTTT.

The rearrangement uses TRBV7-2 and TRBJ2-5; D is possibly TRBD2 (5 bases). The J call may not be correct, given that the DNA end is closer to TRBJ2-7. Looked up from germline, CDR1 is SGHTA and CDR2 is FQGNSA. The CDR3 has 13 amino acids. As DNA, the CDR3 is TGTGCCAGCAGCCTTACTAGTGCCTACGAGCAGTACTTC. This encodes CASSLTSAYEQYF.

The chain couples TRBV13 to TRBJ2-7; TRBD2 agrees at 8 bases. This CDR3 is 15 amino acids long. The V gene's germline CDR1 is PRHDT and CDR2 FYEKMQ (reference sequence). The V and J ends lost 5 bases and 0 bases, in that order; junction bases with no gene match: 6. In DNA form, the CDR3 reads TGTGCCAGCAGCCATAGCGGGGTCAGCTCCTACGAGCAGTACTTC. This sequence encodes CASSHSGVSSYEQYF.

This chain links TRBV2 with TRBJ1-5; D is perhaps TRBD1 (6 bases). V gave up 3 bases and J gave up 6 bases, with 21 bases separating them. CDR3 length: 17 amino acids. Germline-derived CDR1 and CDR2 are SNHLY and FYNNEI. The DNA for the CDR3 is TGTGCCAGCAGTGACGGCAGGGTCCGGGGGGCGGCTCAGCCCCAGCATTTT. This translates into CASSDGRVRGAAQPQHF.

The chain recombines TRBV27 with TRBJ2-5; TRBD2 matches 11 bases. Judging by the DNA end, TRBJ2-7 fits better; the J call may be wrong. The CDR3 loop spans 17 amino acids. Per the germline V gene, CDR1 is MNHEY and CDR2 is SMNVEV (reference sequence). The CDR3 coding sequence is TGTGCCAGCAGCCCTCGTATGGGACTAGCGGTACCCTACGAGCAGTACTTC. Translation: CASSPRMGLAVPYEQYF.

The chain couples TRBV7-3 to TRBJ2-7; 11 bases agree with TRBD2. This CDR3 contains 16 residues. Germline CDR1 is SGHTA and CDR2 is FQGTGA. Unmatched junction bases numbered 7, after V lost 4 bases and J lost 2 bases. The CDR3, as DNA: TGTGCCAGCAGCTCCGGGGGACTAGCGGAGCCCTACGAGCAGTACTTC. Encoded protein: CASSSGGLAEPYEQYF.

This sequence joins TRBV11-2 and TRBJ2-2; TRBD1 matches at 7 bases. Germline trimming cut 5 bases from V and 0 bases from J; bases unmatched to any gene: 3. Germline CDR1 is SGHAT and CDR2 is FQNNGV. The CDR3 loop spans 15 amino acids. CDR3 in DNA: TGTGCCAGCAGCCGAGACAGGGCGAACACCGGGGAGCTGTTTTTT. Protein sequence: CASSRDRANTGELFF.

The gene calls are TRBV13 and TRBJ1-1, with D possibly matching TRBD1 (6 bases). Germline-derived CDR1 and CDR2 are PRHDT and FYEKMQ (reference sequence). V lost 6 bases to trimming and J lost 4 bases, with 9 bases between them. CDR3 length: 12 residues. The CDR3 sequence is CASSKTGTEAFF. The CDR3 coding sequence is TGTGCCAGCAGTAAGACAGGCACTGAAGCTTTCTTT.

The rearrangement links TRBV4-2 to TRBJ2-7; D unclear. The CDR3 loop spans 17 amino acids. V was shortened by 4 bases and J by 7 bases, with 26 bases between the two germline ends. CDR1 is LGHNA, CDR2 YNFKEQ, per germline. CDR3 sequence: CASSRDLESVRSGEQYF. The CDR3 DNA reads TGTGCCAGCAGCCGAGACCTAGAGTCAGTACGTTCGGGTGAGCAGTACTTC.

This CDR3 is CASSFGQSYEQYF. The CDR3 DNA reads as TGTGCCAGCAGTTTCGGACAGTCCTACGAGCAGTACTTC. V is TRBV28 and J is TRBJ2-5; TRBD1 is a possible D gene (6 bases). The J call could be wrong; TRBJ2-7 is a better fit for the DNA end. Germline V gene lookup returns CDR1 MDHEN and CDR2 SYDVKM. CDR3 size: 13 residues.

The rearrangement joins TRBV7-6 to TRBJ2-1, with TRBD2 as a possible D gene (5 bases). The CDR3 runs to 13 residues. Trimming stripped 5 bases from V and 4 bases from J, with 9 bases between. Germline-derived CDR1 and CDR2 are SGHVS and FNYEAQ. Here the CDR3 DNA reads TGTGCCAGCAGCACTAGGACTTACAATGAGCAGTTCTTC. Its protein product is CASSTRTYNEQFF. The whole variable domain, remainder taken from reference TRBV7-6 and TRBJ2-1, is GAGVSQSPRYKVTKRGQDVALRCDPISGHVSLYWYRQALGQGPEFLTYFNYEAQQDKSGLPNDRFSAERPEGSISTLTIQRTEQRDSAMYRCASSTRTYNEQFFGPGTRLTVL.

V usage is TRBV7-2 and J usage is TRBJ2-7; D is perhaps TRBD1 (6 bases). This CDR3 contains 15 residues. Trimming shortened V by 3 bases and J by 2 bases, and 14 bases separated the two germline ends. Germline V gene lookup returns CDR1 SGHTA and CDR2 FQGNSA. The CDR3 coding sequence is TGTGCCAGCAGCTTTCAGTCAGGGGCCCCCTACGAGCAGTACTTC. Encoded protein: CASSFQSGAPYEQYF.

This rearrangement joins TRBV27 to TRBJ2-1; 8 nucleotides line up with TRBD2. Per the germline V gene, CDR1 is MNHEY and CDR2 is SMNVEV (reference sequence). There are 15 residues in the CDR3. V was clipped by 3 bases and J by 8 bases; unmatched bases: 9. Here the CDR3 reads CASSFIAGGADEQFF. The CDR3 nucleotides are TGTGCCAGCAGTTTTATCGCGGGAGGCGCGGATGAGCAGTTCTTC.

The V call is TRBV27, the J call TRBJ2-7, with 12 nucleotides matching TRBD2. Per the germline V gene, CDR1 is MNHEY and CDR2 is SMNVEV (reference sequence). The CDR3 contains 15 residues. J lost 4 bases, V lost 5 bases, and 6 bases had no gene match. The chain's CDR3 is CASSPQTSGRYEQYF. The CDR3 DNA reads TGTGCCAGCAGTCCGCAGACTAGCGGGAGATACGAGCAGTACTTC.

Comment on this clone: Germline is not matched at one junction end, which may reflect a read error. The rearrangement links TRBV2 to TRBJ2-7; 10 bases are a match to TRBD1. Looked up from germline, CDR1 is SNHLY and CDR2 is FYNNEI. CDR3 length: 17 amino acids. CDR3 nucleotide sequence: TGTGCCAGGAGGGGACAGGGGTTCTCGGGACTTTCCTGCGAGCAGTACTTC. It codes for CARRGQGFSGLSCEQYF. The entire variable domain, with the rest obtained from reference TRBV2 and TRBJ2-7, is as follows: EPEVTQTPSHQVTQMGQEVILRCVPISNHLYFYWYRQILGQKVEFLVSFYNNEISEKSEIFDDQFSVERPDGSNFTLKIRSTKLEDSAMYFCARRGQGFSGLSCEQYFGPGTRLTVT.

This clone was counted a few times. The V and J genes are TRBV6-1 and TRBJ1-2, with 7 bases fitting TRBD1. The CDR3 contains 13 residues. The trim removed 6 bases at V and 4 bases at J, leaving 5 bases unmatched. The germline V gene encodes CDR1 MNHNS and CDR2 SASEGT. The CDR3: CASSVTGTYGYTF. The CDR3 coding sequence is TGTGCCAGCAGCGTGACAGGGACCTATGGCTACACCTTC.

This chain uses TRBV7-6 with TRBJ1-3, with D perhaps matching TRBD1 (6 bases). V was trimmed by 1 base and J by 0 bases, leaving 13 bases between them. The CDR3 contains 17 residues. In germline, CDR1 is SGHVS, CDR2 FNYEAQ. CDR3 sequence: CASSLVSGALSGNTIYF. Here the CDR3 DNA reads TGTGCCAGCAGCTTAGTATCAGGGGCCCTCTCTGGAAACACCATATATTTT.